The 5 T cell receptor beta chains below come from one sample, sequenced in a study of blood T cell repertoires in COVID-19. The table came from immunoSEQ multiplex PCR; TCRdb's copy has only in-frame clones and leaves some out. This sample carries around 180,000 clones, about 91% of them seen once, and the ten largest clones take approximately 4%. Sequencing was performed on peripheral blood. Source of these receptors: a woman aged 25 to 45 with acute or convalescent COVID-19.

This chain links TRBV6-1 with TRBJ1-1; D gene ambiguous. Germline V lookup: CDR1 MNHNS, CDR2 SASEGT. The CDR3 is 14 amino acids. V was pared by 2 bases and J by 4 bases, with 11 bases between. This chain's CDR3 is CASSEIGSVTEAFF. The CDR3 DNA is TGTGCCAGCAGTGAAATAGGTAGCGTCACTGAAGCTTTCTTT.

In DNA, the CDR3 is TGTGCCAGCAGCTTTCAGTCCCCGGGGGCTGAAGCTTTCTTT. It is translated as CASSFQSPGAEAFF. The chain links TRBV11-2 to TRBJ1-1; a possible D gene is TRBD1 (5 bases). The CDR3 loop spans 14 amino acids. From germline, CDR1 is SGHAT and CDR2 FQNNGV. The V gene lost 3 bases and the J gene lost 6 bases, with 14 bases spanning the gap.

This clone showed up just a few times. The CDR3 region is CASSEQGYEQYF. For the CDR3, the DNA is TGTGCCAGCAGCGAACAGGGGTACGAGCAGTACTTC. The chain has TRBV11-2 and TRBJ2-7, with TRBD1 identical over 7 bases. CDR3 size: 12 residues. After removal of 5 bases from V and 4 bases from J, the junction contained 2 bases not matched to a gene. Germline CDR1 and CDR2: SGHAT and FQNNGV.

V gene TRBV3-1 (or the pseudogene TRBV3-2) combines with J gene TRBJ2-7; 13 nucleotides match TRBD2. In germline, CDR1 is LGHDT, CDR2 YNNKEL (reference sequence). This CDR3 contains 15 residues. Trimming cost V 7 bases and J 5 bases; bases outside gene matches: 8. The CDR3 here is CASNGLAGVFHEQYF. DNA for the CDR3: TGTGCCAGCAACGGACTAGCGGGAGTTTTCCACGAGCAGTACTTC.

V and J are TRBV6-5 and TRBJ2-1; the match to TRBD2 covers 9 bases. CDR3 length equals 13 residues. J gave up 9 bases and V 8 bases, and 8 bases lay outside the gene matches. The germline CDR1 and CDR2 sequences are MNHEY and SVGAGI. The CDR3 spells CASGPGLAVEQFF. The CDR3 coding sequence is TGTGCCAGCGGACCGGGACTAGCAGTTGAGCAGTTCTTC.